The source of this T cell receptor (beta chain) is a study of tumor and adjacent non-tumor tissue in lung cancer. Overall study context: On average, productive TCRbeta reads reached about 4.4 million per sample.

Germline V gene sequence: CDR1 SGHAT, CDR2 FQNNGV. The CDR3 has 15 amino acids. The library came from three nested PCR rounds adapted from ARM-PCR protocols. One entry per CDR3 protein, called by TCRdb with MiXCR from the multiplex PCR reads. The data show some 77,000 distinct CDR3 sequences, approximately 68% seen once. RNA was extracted from bulk tissue without any cell sorting. Between August and November 2014, newly diagnosed, chemotherapy-naive lung cancer patients underwent thoracic surgery in China. A remark on this clonotype: A read error may account for a junction end that differs from germline.

The chain is built from TRBV11-2 and TRBJ2-7; D is possibly TRBD2 (6 bases). This receptor was identified in a woman in her seventies with non-small cell lung cancer. The material sequenced was lung tumor tissue. CDR3 in DNA: TGTGCAAGCAGCTCACTGGGACGGGGGTCCTACGAGCAGTACTTC. Encoded protein: CASSSLGRGSYEQYF.